The clone carrying this T cell receptor beta chain appeared many times. Antigen: not known. The sample originates from a study of early T cells in non-severe SARS-CoV-2 infection. Looking at the study overall: With bulk RNA from unsorted whole blood as input, sequencing yielded unpaired chains. Findings of the study overall: CD4 and private specificities were missed by VDJdb matching, which favored anti-spike CD8 responses.

The trim removed 1 base at V and 5 bases at J, leaving 9 bases unmatched. Germline lookup yields CDR1 MNHEY and CDR2 SMNVEV (reference sequence). The CDR3 contains 17 residues. Separate cDNA molecules each had unique molecular identifiers attached to them. TCRdb reprocessed the 5' RACE reads with MiXCR, giving one entry per CDR3 protein. Of fewer than 60,000 distinct CDR3 sequences listed, roughly 4.5% are singletons. V gene TRBV27 combines with J gene TRBJ2-1; 9 nucleotides line up with TRBD2. The TCR was taken from an adult who was a healthcare worker with PCR-confirmed SARS-CoV-2 infection or an uninfected control (not recorded which). The source material was whole blood. The CDR3, as DNA: TGTGCCAGCAGTTTATACCGAAGCGGGAGGACCCACAATGAGCAGTTCTTC. Translating it yields CASSLYRSGRTHNEQFF.